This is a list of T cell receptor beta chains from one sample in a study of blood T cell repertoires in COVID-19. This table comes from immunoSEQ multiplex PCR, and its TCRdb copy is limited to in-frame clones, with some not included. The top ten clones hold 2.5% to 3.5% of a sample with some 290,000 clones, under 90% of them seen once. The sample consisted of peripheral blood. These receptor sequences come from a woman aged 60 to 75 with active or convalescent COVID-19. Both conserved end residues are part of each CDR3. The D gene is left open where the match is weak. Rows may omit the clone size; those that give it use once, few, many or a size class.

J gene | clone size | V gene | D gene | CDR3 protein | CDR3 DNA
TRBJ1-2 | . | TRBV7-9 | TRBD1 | CASSLGGTGYGYTF | TGTGCCAGCAGCTTAGGTGGGACAGGCTATGGCTACACCTTC
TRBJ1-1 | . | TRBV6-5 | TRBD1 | CASRRTGGITEAFF | TGTGCCAGCAGACGGACAGGGGGCATTACTGAAGCTTTCTTT
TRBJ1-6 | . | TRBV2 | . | CDSNQGSSNSPLHF | TGCGATTCTAATCAGGGGAGTAGTAATTCACCCCTCCACTTT
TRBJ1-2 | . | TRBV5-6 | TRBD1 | CASSPTGGGYGYTF | TGTGCCAGCAGCCCGACAGGGGGCGGCTATGGCTACACCTTC
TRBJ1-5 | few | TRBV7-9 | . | CASSDSRGVGNQPQHF | TGTGCCAGCAGCGACTCCAGGGGAGTGGGCAATCAGCCCCAGCATTTT
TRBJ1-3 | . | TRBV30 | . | CAWSVSGNTIYF | TGTGCCTGGAGTGTATCGGGAAACACCATATATTTT
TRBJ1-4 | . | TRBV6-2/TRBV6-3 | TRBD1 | CASSYTRDSLEKLFF | TGTGCCAGCAGTTACACCCGGGACAGCCTAGAAAAACTGTTTTTT
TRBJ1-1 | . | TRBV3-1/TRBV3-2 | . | CASSQEVYIQDINTEAFF | TGTGCCAGCAGCCAAGAAGTTTATATTCAAGACATTAACACTGAAGCTTTCTTT
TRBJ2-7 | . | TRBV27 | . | CASSEDNPPHYEQYF | TGTGCCAGCAGTGAGGACAACCCACCCCACTACGAGCAGTACTTC
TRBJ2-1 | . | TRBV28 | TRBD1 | CASRDRTGVNEQFF | TGTGCCAGCAGGGACAGGACAGGGGTCAATGAGCAGTTCTTC
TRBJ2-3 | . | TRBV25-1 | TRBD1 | CASSEWDSGTDTQYF | TGTGCCAGCAGTGAATGGGACAGCGGCACAGATACGCAGTATTTT
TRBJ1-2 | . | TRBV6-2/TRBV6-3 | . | CASSSVNYGYTF | TGTGCCAGCAGTTCTGTGAACTATGGCTACACCTTC
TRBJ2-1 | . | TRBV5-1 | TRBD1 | CASSKTGGYYNEQFF | TGCGCCAGCAGCAAAACAGGGGGATATTACAATGAGCAGTTCTTC
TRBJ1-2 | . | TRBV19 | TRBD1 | CASSTGTGVDYGYTF | TGTGCCAGTAGTACCGGGACAGGTGTTGACTATGGCTACACCTTC
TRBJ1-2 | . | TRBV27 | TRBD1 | CASSLRKRARDRGHYGYTF | TGTGCCAGCAGTTTAAGAAAAAGGGCCCGGGACAGGGGACACTATGGCTACACCTTC
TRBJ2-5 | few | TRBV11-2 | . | CASSLEAGAAQYF | TGTGCCAGCAGCTTAGAGGCGGGGGCCGCCCAGTACTTC
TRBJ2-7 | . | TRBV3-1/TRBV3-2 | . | CASSQAFPRTQSSYEQYF | TGTGCCAGCAGCCAAGCCTTTCCGAGGACACAGTCCTCCTACGAGCAGTACTTC
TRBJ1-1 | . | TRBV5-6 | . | CASSPIGGNTEAFF | TGTGCCAGCAGCCCCATTGGGGGCAACACTGAAGCTTTCTTT
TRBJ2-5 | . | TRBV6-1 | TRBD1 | CASSATGTGGRETQYF | TGTGCCAGCAGTGCCACCGGGACAGGGGGCAGGGAGACCCAGTACTTC
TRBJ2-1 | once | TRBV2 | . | CASSEDWPPDTYNEQFF | TGTGCCAGCAGTGAAGATTGGCCACCTGACACCTACAATGAGCAGTTCTTC
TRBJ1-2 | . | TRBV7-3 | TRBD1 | CASSLSGTGYGYTF | TGTGCCAGCAGCTTAAGCGGGACAGGCTATGGCTACACCTTC
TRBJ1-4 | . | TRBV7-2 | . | CASSLSGGRINEKLFF | TGTGCCAGCAGCCTATCGGGGGGACGGATTAATGAAAAACTGTTTTTT
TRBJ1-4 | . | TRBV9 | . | CASSVGSSDSYEKLFF | TGTGCCAGCAGCGTAGGAAGCTCGGACAGCTATGAAAAACTGTTTTTT
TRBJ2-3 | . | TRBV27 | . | CASRLASTDTQYF | TGTGCCAGCAGACTAGCTAGCACAGATACGCAGTATTTT
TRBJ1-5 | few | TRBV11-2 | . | CASSLTSGGAGQPQHF | TGTGCCAGCAGCTTAACCTCGGGGGGCGCGGGCCAGCCCCAGCATTTT
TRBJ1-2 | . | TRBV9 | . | CASSAGQKINYGYTF | TGTGCCAGCAGCGCCGGACAGAAAATTAACTATGGCTACACCTTC
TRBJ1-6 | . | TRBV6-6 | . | CASSPIGTGKTSYNSPLHF | TGTGCCAGCAGTCCTATTGGTACAGGGAAAACCTCCTATAATTCACCCCTCCACTTT
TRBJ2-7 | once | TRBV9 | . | CASSLQGEVYEQYF | TGTGCCAGCAGCTTGCAGGGGGAGGTCTACGAGCAGTACTTC
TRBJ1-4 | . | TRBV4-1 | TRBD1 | CASSQPGQGGQGEKLFF | TGCGCCAGCAGCCAACCGGGACAGGGGGGCCAGGGGGAAAAACTGTTTTTT